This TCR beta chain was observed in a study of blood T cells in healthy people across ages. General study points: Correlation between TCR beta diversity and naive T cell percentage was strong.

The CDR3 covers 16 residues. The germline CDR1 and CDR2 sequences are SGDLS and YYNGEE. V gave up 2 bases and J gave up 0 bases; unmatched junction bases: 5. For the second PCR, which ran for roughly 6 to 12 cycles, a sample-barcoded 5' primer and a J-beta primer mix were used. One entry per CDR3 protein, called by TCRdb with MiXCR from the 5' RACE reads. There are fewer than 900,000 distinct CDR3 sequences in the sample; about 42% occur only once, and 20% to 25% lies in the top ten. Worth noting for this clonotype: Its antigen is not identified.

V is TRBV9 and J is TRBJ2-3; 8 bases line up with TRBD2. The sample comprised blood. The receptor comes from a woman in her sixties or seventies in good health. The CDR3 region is CASSVVAGLSTDTQYF. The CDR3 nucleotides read TGTGCCAGCAGCGTCGTAGCGGGACTTAGCACAGATACGCAGTATTTT.